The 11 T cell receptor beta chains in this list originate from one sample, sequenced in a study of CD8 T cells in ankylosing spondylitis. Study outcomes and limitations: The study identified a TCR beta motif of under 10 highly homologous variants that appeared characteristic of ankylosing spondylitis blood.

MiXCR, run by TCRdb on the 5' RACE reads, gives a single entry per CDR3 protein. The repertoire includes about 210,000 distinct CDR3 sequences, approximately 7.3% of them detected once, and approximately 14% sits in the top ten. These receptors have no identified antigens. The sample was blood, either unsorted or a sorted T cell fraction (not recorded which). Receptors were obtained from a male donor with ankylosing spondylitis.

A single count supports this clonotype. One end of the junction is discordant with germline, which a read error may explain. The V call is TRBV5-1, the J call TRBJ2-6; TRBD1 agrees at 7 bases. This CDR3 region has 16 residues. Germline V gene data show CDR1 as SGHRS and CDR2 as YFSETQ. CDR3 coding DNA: TGCGCCAGCAGCTCCACAGGGGTGCAAGGGGACAACGTCCTGACTTTC. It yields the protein CASSSTGVQGDNVLTF.

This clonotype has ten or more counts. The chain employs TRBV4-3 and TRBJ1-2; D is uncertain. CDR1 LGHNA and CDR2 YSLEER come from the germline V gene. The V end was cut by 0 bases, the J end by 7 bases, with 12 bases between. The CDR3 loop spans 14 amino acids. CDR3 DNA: TGCGCCAGCAGCCAAGACCAAGGCAATTCTGGCTACACCTTC. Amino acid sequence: CASSQDQGNSGYTF.

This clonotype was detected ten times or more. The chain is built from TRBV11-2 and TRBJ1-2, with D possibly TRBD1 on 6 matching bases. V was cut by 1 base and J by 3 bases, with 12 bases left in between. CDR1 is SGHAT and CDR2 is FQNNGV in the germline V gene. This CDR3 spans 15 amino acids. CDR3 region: CASSLAQGRDYGYTF. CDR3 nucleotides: TGTGCCAGCAGCTTAGCGCAGGGGAGGGACTATGGCTACACCTTC.

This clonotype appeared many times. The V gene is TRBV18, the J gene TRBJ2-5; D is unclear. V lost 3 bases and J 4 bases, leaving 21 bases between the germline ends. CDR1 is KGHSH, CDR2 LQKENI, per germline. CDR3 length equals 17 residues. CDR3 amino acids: CASSPLKGNLPTETQYF. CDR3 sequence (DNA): TGTGCCAGCTCACCGTTAAAAGGCAACCTCCCCACAGAGACCCAGTACTTC.

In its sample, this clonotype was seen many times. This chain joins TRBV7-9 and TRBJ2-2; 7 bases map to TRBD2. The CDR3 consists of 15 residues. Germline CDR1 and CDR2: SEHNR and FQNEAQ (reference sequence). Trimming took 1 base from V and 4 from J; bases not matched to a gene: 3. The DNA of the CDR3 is TGTGCCAGCAGCTTAGGGGGACTATCCACCGGGGAGCTGTTTTTT. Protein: CASSLGGLSTGELFF.

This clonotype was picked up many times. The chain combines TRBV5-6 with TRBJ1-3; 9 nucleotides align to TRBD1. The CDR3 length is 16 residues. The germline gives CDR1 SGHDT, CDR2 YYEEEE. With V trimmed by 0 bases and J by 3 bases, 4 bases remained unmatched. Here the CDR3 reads CASSLAGQGFGNTIYF. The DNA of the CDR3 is TGTGCCAGCAGCTTGGCCGGACAGGGGTTTGGAAACACCATATATTTT. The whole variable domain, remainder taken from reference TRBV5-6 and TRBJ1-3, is DAGVTQSPTHLIKTRGQQVTLRCSPKSGHDTVSWYQQALGQGPQFIFQYYEEEERQRGNFPDRFSGHQFPNYSSELNVNALLLGDSALYLCASSLAGQGFGNTIYFGEGSWLTVV.

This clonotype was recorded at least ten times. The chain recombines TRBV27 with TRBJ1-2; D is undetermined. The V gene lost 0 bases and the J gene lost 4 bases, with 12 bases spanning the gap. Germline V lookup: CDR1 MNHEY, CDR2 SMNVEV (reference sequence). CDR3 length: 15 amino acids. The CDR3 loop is CASSLSVGQIYGYTF. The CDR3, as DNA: TGTGCCAGCAGTTTATCGGTTGGCCAGATCTATGGCTACACCTTC.

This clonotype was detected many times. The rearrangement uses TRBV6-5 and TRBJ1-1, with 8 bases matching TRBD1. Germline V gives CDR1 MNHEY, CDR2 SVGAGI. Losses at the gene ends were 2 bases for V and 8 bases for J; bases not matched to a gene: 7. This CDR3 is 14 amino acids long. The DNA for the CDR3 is TGTGCCAGCAGTTACGTGATCGACAGGGGCGAAGCTTTCTTT. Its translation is CASSYVIDRGEAFF.

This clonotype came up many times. The CDR3 is CASSWDRGSQPQHF. Here the CDR3 DNA reads TGTGCCAGCAGTTGGGACAGGGGCAGTCAGCCCCAGCATTTT. The V call is TRBV27, the J call TRBJ1-5; TRBD1 aligns across 10 bases. This CDR3 spans 14 amino acids. Looked up from germline, CDR1 is MNHEY and CDR2 is SMNVEV (reference sequence). The V and J ends lost 4 bases and 6 bases, in that order; junction bases with no gene match: 3.

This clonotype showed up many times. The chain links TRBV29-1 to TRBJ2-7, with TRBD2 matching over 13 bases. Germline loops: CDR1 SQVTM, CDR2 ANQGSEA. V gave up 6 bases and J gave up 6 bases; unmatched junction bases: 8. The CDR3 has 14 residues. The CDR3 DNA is TGCAGCGTAAGGACTAGCGGGGGCCACTCCGAGCAGTACTTC. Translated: CSVRTSGGHSEQYF.

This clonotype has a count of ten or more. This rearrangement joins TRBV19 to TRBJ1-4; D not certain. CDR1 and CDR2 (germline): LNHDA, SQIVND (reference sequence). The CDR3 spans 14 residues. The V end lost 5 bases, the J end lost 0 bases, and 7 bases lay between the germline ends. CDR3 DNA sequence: TGTGCCAGTAGTTCCGAAGCAACTAATGAAAAACTGTTTTTT. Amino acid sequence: CASSSEATNEKLFF.